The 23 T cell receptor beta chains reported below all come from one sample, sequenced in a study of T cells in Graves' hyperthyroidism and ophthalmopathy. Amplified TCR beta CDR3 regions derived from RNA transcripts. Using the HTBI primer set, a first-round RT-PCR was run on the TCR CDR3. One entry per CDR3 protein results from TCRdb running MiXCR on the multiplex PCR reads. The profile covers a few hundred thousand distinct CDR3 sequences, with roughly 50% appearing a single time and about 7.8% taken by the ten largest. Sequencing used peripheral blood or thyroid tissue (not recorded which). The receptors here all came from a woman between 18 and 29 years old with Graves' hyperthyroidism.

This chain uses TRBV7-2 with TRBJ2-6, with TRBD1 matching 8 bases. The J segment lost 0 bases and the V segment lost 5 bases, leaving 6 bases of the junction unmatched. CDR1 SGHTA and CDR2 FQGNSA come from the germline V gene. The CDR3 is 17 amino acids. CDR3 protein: CASSAGQALSGANVLTF. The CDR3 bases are TGTGCCAGCAGCGCGGGACAGGCACTCTCTGGGGCCAACGTCCTGACTTTC.

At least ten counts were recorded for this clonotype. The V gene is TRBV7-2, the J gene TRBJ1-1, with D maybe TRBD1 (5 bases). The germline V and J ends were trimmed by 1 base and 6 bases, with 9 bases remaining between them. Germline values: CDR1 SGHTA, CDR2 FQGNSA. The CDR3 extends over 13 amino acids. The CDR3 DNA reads TGTGCCAGCAGCTTAGTATGGGGGTCTGAAGCTTTCTTT. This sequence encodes CASSLVWGSEAFF.

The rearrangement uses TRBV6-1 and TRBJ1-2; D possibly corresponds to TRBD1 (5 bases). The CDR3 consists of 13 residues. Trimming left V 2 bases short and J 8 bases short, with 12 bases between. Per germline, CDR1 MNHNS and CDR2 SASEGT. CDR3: CASSENGDWGYTF. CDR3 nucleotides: TGTGCCAGCAGTGAAAATGGGGACTGGGGCTACACCTTC.

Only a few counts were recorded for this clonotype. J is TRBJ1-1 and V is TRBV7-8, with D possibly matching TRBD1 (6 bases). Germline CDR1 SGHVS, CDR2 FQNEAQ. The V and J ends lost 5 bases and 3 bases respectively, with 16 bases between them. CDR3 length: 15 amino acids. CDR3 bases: TGTGCCAGCAGCAAAGATTCCTCAGGGGACACTGAAGCTTTCTTT. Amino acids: CASSKDSSGDTEAFF.

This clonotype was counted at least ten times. CDR3 in amino acids: CASRKGLAGTSYEQYF. CDR3 bases: TGTGCCAGCAGAAAGGGTCTAGCGGGTACCTCCTACGAGCAGTACTTC. The chain links TRBV2 to TRBJ2-7; 8 bases are shared with TRBD2. The CDR3 extends over 16 amino acids. Trimming at V came to 6 bases and at J to 0 bases, leaving 10 bases not matched to a gene. The V gene's germline CDR1 is SNHLY and CDR2 FYNNEI.

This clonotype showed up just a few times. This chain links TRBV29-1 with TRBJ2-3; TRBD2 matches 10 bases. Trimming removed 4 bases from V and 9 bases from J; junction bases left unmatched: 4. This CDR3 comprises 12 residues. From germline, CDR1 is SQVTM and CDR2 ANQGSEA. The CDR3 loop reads CSVGPSGSTQYF. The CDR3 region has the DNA TGCAGCGTTGGGCCTAGCGGGAGCACGCAGTATTTT.

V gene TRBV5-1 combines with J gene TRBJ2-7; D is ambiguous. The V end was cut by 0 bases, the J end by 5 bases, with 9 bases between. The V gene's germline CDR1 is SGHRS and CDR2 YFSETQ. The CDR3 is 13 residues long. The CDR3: CASSLDQVNEQYF. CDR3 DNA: TGCGCCAGCAGCTTGGACCAGGTTAACGAGCAGTACTTC.

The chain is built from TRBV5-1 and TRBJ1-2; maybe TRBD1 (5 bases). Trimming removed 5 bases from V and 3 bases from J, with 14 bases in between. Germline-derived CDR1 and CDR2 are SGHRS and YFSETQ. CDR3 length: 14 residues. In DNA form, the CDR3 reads TGCGCCAGCAGTGTCAGGGAAGAGGACTATGGCTACACCTTC. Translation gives CASSVREEDYGYTF.

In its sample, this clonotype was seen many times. The CDR3 is CSVKGQGNNSPLHF. CDR3 in DNA: TGCAGCGTCAAAGGGCAGGGCAATAATTCACCCCTCCACTTT. V gene TRBV29-1 combines with J gene TRBJ1-6; maybe TRBD1 (5 bases). Trimming cost V 6 bases and J 5 bases, with 14 bases left between them. This CDR3 comprises 14 residues. Germline lookup yields CDR1 SQVTM and CDR2 ANQGSEA.

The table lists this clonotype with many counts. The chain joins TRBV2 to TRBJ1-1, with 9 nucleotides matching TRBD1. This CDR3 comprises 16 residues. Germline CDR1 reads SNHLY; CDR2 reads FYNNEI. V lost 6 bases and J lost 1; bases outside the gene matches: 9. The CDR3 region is CASSQEQGASNTEAFF. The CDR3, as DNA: TGTGCCAGCAGCCAAGAACAGGGGGCATCGAACACTGAAGCTTTCTTT.

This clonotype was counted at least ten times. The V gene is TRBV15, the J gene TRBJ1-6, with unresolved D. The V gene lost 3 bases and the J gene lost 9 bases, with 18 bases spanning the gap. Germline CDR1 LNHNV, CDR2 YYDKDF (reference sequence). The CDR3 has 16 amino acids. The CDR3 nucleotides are TGTGCCACCAGCAGGGATCGGGCAATCGCCGCTTCACCCCTCCACTTT. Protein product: CATSRDRAIAASPLHF.

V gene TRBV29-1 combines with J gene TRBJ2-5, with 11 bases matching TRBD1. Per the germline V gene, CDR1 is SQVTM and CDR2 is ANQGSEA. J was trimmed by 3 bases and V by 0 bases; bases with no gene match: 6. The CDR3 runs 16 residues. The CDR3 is CSVEDPWDRGKETQYF. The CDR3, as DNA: TGCAGCGTTGAAGATCCTTGGGACAGGGGGAAAGAGACCCAGTACTTC. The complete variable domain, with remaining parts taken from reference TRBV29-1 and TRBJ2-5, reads SAVISQKPSRDICQRGTSLTIQCQVDSQVTMMFWYRQQPGQSLTLIATANQGSEATYESGFVIDKFPISRPNLTFSTLTVSNMSPEDSSIYLCSVEDPWDRGKETQYFGPGTRLLVL.

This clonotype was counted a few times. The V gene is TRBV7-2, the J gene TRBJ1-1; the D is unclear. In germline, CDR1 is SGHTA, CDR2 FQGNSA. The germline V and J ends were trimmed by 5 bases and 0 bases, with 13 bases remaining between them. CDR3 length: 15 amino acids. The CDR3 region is CASSSSGGLNTEAFF. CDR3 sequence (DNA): TGTGCCAGCAGCAGCTCAGGAGGGTTGAACACTGAAGCTTTCTTT.

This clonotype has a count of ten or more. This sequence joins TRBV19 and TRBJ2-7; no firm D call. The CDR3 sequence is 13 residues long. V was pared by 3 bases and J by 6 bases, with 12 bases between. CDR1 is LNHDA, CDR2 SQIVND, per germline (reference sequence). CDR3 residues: CASSMRTTAEQYF. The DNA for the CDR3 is TGTGCCAGTAGTATGAGGACCACGGCCGAGCAGTACTTC.

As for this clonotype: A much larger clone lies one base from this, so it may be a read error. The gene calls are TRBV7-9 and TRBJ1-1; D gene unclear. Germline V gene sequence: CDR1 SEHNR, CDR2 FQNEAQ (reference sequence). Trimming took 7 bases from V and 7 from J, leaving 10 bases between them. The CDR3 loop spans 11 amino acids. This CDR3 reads CASTLGNEAFF. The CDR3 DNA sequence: TGTGCCAGCACGCTTGGGAATGAAGCTTTCTTT.

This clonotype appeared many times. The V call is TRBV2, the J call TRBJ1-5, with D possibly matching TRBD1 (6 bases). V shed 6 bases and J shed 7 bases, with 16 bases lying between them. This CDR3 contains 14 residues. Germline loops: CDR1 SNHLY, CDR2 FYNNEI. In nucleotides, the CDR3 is TGTGCCAGCAGCGAACAGGGAACGGCGCAGCCCCAGCATTTT. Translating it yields CASSEQGTAQPQHF.

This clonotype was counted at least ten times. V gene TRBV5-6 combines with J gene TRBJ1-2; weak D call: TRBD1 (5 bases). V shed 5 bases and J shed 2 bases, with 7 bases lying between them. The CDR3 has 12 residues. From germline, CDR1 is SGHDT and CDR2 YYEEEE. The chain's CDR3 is CASRGDNYGYTF. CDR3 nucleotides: TGTGCCAGCAGGGGGGACAACTATGGCTACACCTTC.

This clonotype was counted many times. The CDR3 nucleotides read TGTGCCAGCAGTGCGGGACATACCTACGAGCAGTACTTC. Translation gives CASSAGHTYEQYF. The chain has TRBV25-1 and TRBJ2-7, with TRBD1 as a possible D gene (6 bases). This CDR3 is 13 amino acids long. In germline, CDR1 is MGHDK, CDR2 SYGVNS. Deletions cut 4 bases from V and 2 bases from J, with 9 bases between.

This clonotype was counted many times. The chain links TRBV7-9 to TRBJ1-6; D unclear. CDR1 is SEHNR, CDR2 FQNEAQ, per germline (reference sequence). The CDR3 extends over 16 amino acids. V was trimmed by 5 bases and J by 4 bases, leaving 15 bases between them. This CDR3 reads CASSRIVAGYNSPLHF. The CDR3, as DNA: TGTGCCAGCAGCCGGATTGTGGCTGGTTATAATTCACCCCTCCACTTT.

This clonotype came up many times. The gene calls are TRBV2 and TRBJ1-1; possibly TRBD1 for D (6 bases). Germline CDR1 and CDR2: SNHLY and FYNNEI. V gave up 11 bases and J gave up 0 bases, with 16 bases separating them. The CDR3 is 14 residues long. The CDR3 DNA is TGTGCCGTCGTAGGGGGGGCCCTGAACACTGAAGCTTTCTTT. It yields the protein CAVVGGALNTEAFF.

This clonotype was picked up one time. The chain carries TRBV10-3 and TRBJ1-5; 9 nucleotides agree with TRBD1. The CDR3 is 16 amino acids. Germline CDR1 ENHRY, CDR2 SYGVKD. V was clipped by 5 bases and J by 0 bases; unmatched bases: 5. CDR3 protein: CAISSGQGYSNQPQHF. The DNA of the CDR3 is TGTGCCATCAGTTCGGGACAGGGATATAGCAATCAGCCCCAGCATTTT.

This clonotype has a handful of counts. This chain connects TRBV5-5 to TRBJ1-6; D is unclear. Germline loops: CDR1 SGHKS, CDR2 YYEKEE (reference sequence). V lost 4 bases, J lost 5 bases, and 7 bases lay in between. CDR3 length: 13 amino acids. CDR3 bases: TGTGCCAGCAGCCCTAGAGATAATTCACCCCTCCACTTT. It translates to CASSPRDNSPLHF.

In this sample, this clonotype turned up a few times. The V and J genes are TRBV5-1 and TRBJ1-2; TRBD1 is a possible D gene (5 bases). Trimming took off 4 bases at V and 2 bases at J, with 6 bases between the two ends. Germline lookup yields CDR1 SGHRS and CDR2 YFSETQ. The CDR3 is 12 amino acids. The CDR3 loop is CASSRDNYGYTF. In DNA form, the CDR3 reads TGCGCCAGCAGCCGGGACAACTATGGCTACACCTTC.